The sample holds a few counts of the clone carrying this TCR beta chain. What it binds is unknown. Next came a second PCR, run for about 7 to 12 cycles, which used a sample-barcoded 5' primer along with a J-beta primer mix. TCRdb fed the 5' RACE reads into MiXCR, producing one record per CDR3 protein. The sample yields approximately 1.5 million distinct CDR3 sequences, approximately 42% seen once. Samples had at least 6 million PBMCs isolated from them. This specimen belongs to a study of blood T cells in healthy people across ages. Points from the study as a whole: Aged donors had fewer naive CD4+ cells and lower diversity than long-lived donors. Naive T cell percentage and TCR beta diversity correlated strongly. The study regarded diversity estimates from one million T cells as underestimates.

From germline, CDR1 is MNHEY and CDR2 SVGEGT. The CDR3 consists of 14 residues. The chain couples TRBV6-2 or TRBV6-3 to TRBJ2-4; D might be TRBD1 (5 bases). The end of the DNA is better explained by TRBJ2-7, so the J call may be wrong. The sample was blood. The source of this sequence is a woman in her late teens or twenties in good health. CDR3 loop: CASSYAFTGTEQYF. The CDR3 region has the DNA TGTGCCAGCAGTTACGCTTTTACAGGTACCGAGCAGTACTTC.